What follows are 8 T cell receptor beta chains derived from one specimen sequenced in a study of siplizumab effects on memory and regulatory T cells. Generated by immunoSEQ multiplex PCR, the TCRdb table keeps only in-frame clones and is missing some. The data show roughly 75,000 clones, roughly 93% seen once. The material sequenced was CD8+ T cells sorted from blood. Source of these receptors: a human donor in good health.

This chain joins TRBV4-1 and TRBJ1-2, with 9 bases lining up with TRBD1. Germline assignment: CDR1 MGHRA and CDR2 YSYEKL. With V trimmed by 2 bases and J by 6 bases, 10 bases remained unmatched. There are 16 residues in the CDR3. The CDR3 nucleotides read TGCGCCAGCAGCCAATCGCCTAGGACAGGGGACCATGGCTACACCTTC. It translates to CASSQSPRTGDHGYTF.

The chain links TRBV19 to TRBJ1-1; perhaps TRBD1 as D (5 bases). Between the trimmed V and J ends, which lost 8 bases and 0 bases, there was a span of 13 bases. CDR1 is LNHDA and CDR2 is SQIVND in the germline V gene (reference sequence). This CDR3 comprises 14 residues. The CDR3 loop reads CASSSGTVNTEAFF. Written as DNA, the CDR3 is TGTGCCAGTTCGTCCGGGACGGTGAACACTGAAGCTTTCTTT.

The chain combines TRBV28 with TRBJ2-3; TRBD2 aligns across 8 bases. There are 16 residues in the CDR3. After removal of 8 bases from V and 1 base from J, the junction contained 11 bases not matched to a gene. CDR1 is MDHEN, CDR2 SYDVKM, per germline. The CDR3 sequence is CASGGGTTLGTDTQYF. The CDR3 coding sequence is TGTGCCAGCGGCGGGGGGACTACTCTCGGCACAGATACGCAGTATTTT. The whole variable domain, remainder taken from reference TRBV28 and TRBJ2-3, is DVKVTQSSRYLVKRTGEKVFLECVQDMDHENMFWYRQDPGLGLRLIYFSYDVKMKEKGDIPEGYSVSREKKERFSLILESASTNQTSMYLCASGGGTTLGTDTQYFGPGTRLTVL.

Comment on this clone: Germline is not matched at one junction end, which may reflect a read error. CDR3 sequence reads: CASSPWDGPYEQYF. The CDR3 bases are TGCGCCAGCAGCCCGTGGGACGGACCCTACGAGCAGTACTTC. The J gene is TRBJ2-7, the V gene TRBV5-6; perhaps D is TRBD1 or TRBD2 (5 bases each). There are 14 residues in the CDR3. Germline values: CDR1 SGHDT, CDR2 YYEEEE.

The rearrangement joins TRBV21-1 to TRBJ1-5; the tabulated D call, TRBD1, remains unverified against the DNA. TRBV21-1 is a documented pseudogene. This CDR3 is 16 amino acids long. The CDR3 DNA sequence: TGTGCCAGCAGCAAAGCGGGGACAGATAGCAATCAGCCCCAGCATTTT. Its protein product is CASSKAGTDSNQPQHF.

The V gene is TRBV4-1, the J gene TRBJ2-5; 11 nucleotides line up with TRBD2. Germline CDR1 MGHRA, CDR2 YSYEKL. This CDR3 has 18 amino acids. Trimming took 3 bases from V and 5 from J; bases not matched to a gene: 14. The CDR3 spells CASSQFGLSGGALETQYF. The CDR3 DNA reads TGCGCCAGCAGCCAGTTTGGCCTTAGCGGGGGGGCCCTCGAGACCCAGTACTTC.

The genes are TRBV11-2 and TRBJ1-3, with D perhaps TRBD1 (6 bases). V was pared by 5 bases and J by 0 bases, with 20 bases between. The CDR3 consists of 18 residues. From germline, CDR1 is SGHAT and CDR2 FQNNGV. CDR3 nucleotide sequence: TGTGCCAGCAGCCAGAATGCAGGACAGATTACCTCTGGAAACACCATATATTTT. It encodes CASSQNAGQITSGNTIYF.

V is TRBV27 and J is TRBJ2-1; D is unclear. The V end lost 6 bases, the J end lost 0 bases, and 6 bases lay between the germline ends. Germline V CDR1 and CDR2: MNHEY, SMNVEV (reference sequence). There are 13 residues in the CDR3. The CDR3 DNA is TGTGCCAGCAGATATAGCTCCTACAATGAGCAGTTCTTC. The encoded protein is CASRYSSYNEQFF.